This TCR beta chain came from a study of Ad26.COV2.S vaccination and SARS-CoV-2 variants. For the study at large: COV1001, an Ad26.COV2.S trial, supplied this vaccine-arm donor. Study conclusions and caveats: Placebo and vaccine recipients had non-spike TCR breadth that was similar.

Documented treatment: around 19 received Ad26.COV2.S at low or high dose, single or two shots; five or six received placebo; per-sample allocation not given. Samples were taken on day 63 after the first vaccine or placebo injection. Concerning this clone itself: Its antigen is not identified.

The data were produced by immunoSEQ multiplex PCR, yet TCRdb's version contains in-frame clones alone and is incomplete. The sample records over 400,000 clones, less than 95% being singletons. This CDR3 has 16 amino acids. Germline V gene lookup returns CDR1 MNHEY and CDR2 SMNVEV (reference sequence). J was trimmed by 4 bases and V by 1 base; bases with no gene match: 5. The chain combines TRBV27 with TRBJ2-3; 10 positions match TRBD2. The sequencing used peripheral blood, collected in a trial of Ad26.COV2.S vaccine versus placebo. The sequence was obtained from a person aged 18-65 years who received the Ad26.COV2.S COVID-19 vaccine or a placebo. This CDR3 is CASSLFVGLASDTQYF. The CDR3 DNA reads TGTGCCAGCAGTTTATTTGTGGGACTAGCGTCAGATACGCAGTATTTT.